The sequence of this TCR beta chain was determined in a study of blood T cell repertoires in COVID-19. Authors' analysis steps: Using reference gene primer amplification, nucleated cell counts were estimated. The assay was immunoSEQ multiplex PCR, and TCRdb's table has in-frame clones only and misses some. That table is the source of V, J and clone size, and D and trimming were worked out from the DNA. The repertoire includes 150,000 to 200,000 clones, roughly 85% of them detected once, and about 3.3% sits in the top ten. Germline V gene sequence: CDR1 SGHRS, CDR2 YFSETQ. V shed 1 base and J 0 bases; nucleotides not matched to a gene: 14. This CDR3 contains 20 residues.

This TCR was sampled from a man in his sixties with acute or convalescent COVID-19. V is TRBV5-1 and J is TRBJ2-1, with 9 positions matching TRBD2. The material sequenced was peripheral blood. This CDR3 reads CASSLSGGLAGSSSYNEQFF. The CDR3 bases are TGCGCCAGCAGCTTGAGCGGCGGGCTAGCGGGATCGAGCTCCTACAATGAGCAGTTCTTC.